This T cell receptor (beta chain) was captured in a study of blood T cell repertoires in COVID-19. Study as a whole: COVID-19 samples from acute and convalescent phases originated in the United States, Italy and Spain. PBMCs, B-cell-depleted T cells, or T cells were the source of the cDNA or gDNA that made up the material.

This clone was observed a handful of times. V shed 1 base, J shed 1 base, and the junction held 15 bases outside the gene matches. CDR1 and CDR2 from the germline V gene are SGHTA and FQGNSA. The length of the CDR3 is 19 residues. Original processing methods: Reference gene primer amplification gave nucleated cell count estimates. TCRdb's table, derived via immunoSEQ multiplex PCR, lists solely in-frame clones and lacks some. That table gives V, J and clone size, and the DNA gave D and trimming. Of some 220,000 clones in the sample, roughly 80% are singletons; the top ten hold about 7%. This sequence joins TRBV7-2 and TRBJ2-7; TRBD2 agrees at 8 bases. The sequencing input was peripheral blood. The source of this sequence is a woman in her 70s with acute or convalescent COVID-19. The CDR3 bases are TGTGCCAGCAGCTTAGATAGCGGGGCCTCACACGGGAGGTCCTACGAGCAGTACTTC. Protein product: CASSLDSGASHGRSYEQYF.